These 26 T cell receptor beta chains were sequenced from one sample in a study of shared clonotypes between healthy human individuals. The table came from immunoSEQ multiplex PCR; TCRdb's copy has only in-frame clones and leaves some out. The sample has just over 2,000,000 clones, roughly 95% seen once. Specimen: naive CD4+ T cells sorted from blood. As for subset: CD45RA+ positively selected. The receptors originated from a man between 18 and 35 years old in good health.

On this clone itself: This sequence may be a read error, since a much larger clone differs from it by one base. Other nucleotide sequences in the sample specify the same CDR3. The chain recombines TRBV5-6 with TRBJ1-5, with 7 positions matching TRBD1. In germline, CDR1 is SGHDT, CDR2 YYEEEE. The CDR3 covers 14 residues. CDR3 bases: TGTGCCAGCAGCTGGACAGGTAGCAATCAGCCCCAGCACTTT. Encoded protein: CASSWTGSNQPQHF. Full variable domain (remainder filled in from reference TRBV5-6 and TRBJ1-5): DAGVTQSPTHLIKTRGQQVTLRCSPKSGHDTVSWYQQALGQGPQFIFQYYEEEERQRGNFPDRFSGHQFPNYSSELNVNALLLGDSALYLCASSWTGSNQPQHFGDGTRLSIL.

The gene calls are TRBV10-1 and TRBJ2-1; D not resolved. Per the germline V gene, CDR1 is WNHNN and CDR2 is SYGVQD (reference sequence). The CDR3 extends over 13 amino acids. Trimming shortened V by 3 bases and J by 5 bases, and 8 bases separated the two germline ends. CDR3 sequence reads: CASSDRTNNEQFF. The CDR3, as DNA: TGCGCCAGCAGTGATAGGACGAACAATGAGCAGTTCTTC.

V is TRBV6-5 and J is TRBJ2-1, with 9 bases that match TRBD2. The CDR3 has 15 amino acids. The germline gives CDR1 MNHEY, CDR2 SVGAGI. Trimming removed 5 bases from V and 2 bases from J; junction bases left unmatched: 4. The CDR3 nucleotides read TGTGCCAGCAGTACTTTAGCGGGGGCCTACAATGAGCAGTTCTTC. Translation: CASSTLAGAYNEQFF.

The chain carries TRBV5-4 and TRBJ2-7; 9 nucleotides align to TRBD1. Germline V CDR1 and CDR2: SGHNT, YYREEE (reference sequence). This CDR3 has 15 amino acids. Trimming cost V 4 bases and J 2 bases; bases outside gene matches: 7. The CDR3, as DNA: TGTGCCAGCAGCCCGAAGACAGGGGGACCCTACGAGCAGTACTTC. Amino acid sequence: CASSPKTGGPYEQYF.

The chain recombines TRBV30 with TRBJ1-2; tentative D call: TRBD1 (6 bases). The V gene lost 0 bases and the J gene lost 5 bases, with 16 bases spanning the gap. Germline lookup yields CDR1 GTSNPN and CDR2 SVGIG (reference sequence). The CDR3 runs 15 residues. This chain's CDR3 is CAWSVLNRAPYGYTF. CDR3 DNA sequence: TGTGCCTGGAGTGTACTTAACAGGGCGCCTTATGGCTACACCTTC.

The chain employs TRBV30 and TRBJ1-2, with D perhaps TRBD1 (6 bases). Germline CDR1 GTSNPN, CDR2 SVGIG (reference sequence). With 4 bases removed from V and 4 bases from J, the gap between germline ends came to 13 bases. The CDR3 is 13 residues long. The CDR3: CAWKRTAAYGYTF. The CDR3 DNA reads TGTGCCTGGAAACGGACAGCCGCCTATGGCTACACCTTC. Combining the CDR3 with reference TRBV30 and TRBJ1-2 gives the whole variable domain SQTIHQWPATLVQPVGSPLSLECTVEGTSNPNLYWYRQAAGRGLQLLFYSVGIGQISSEVPQNLSASRPQDRQFILSSKKLLLSDSGFYLCAWKRTAAYGYTFGSGTRLTVV.

This sequence joins TRBV5-1 and TRBJ2-2; 8 bases are a match to TRBD2. The V gene's germline CDR1 is SGHRS and CDR2 YFSETQ. The CDR3 extends over 15 amino acids. V gave up 4 bases and J gave up 7 bases; unmatched junction bases: 9. The CDR3 region is CASSPGTSVNGELFF. CDR3 in DNA: TGCGCCAGCAGCCCTGGGACTAGTGTTAACGGGGAGCTGTTTTTT.

Worth noting for this clone: The sample carries other DNA sequences with the same CDR3. The genes are TRBV7-6 and TRBJ1-2; 7 bases agree with TRBD1. In germline, CDR1 is SGHVS, CDR2 FNYEAQ. The CDR3 extends over 14 amino acids. The junction had 3 bases not matched to a gene; V was cut back by 1 base and J by 4 bases. The CDR3 region is CASSLGQGGYGYTF. The CDR3 DNA sequence: TGTGCCAGCAGCTTAGGACAGGGAGGCTATGGCTACACCTTC. The full variable domain, with the rest looked up from reference TRBV7-6 and TRBJ1-2, is GAGVSQSPRYKVTKRGQDVALRCDPISGHVSLYWYRQALGQGPEFLTYFNYEAQQDKSGLPNDRFSAERPEGSISTLTIQRTEQRDSAMYRCASSLGQGGYGYTFGSGTRLTVV.

The gene calls are TRBV15 and TRBJ1-3; D is uncertain. Trimming cost V 1 base and J 2 bases, with 9 bases left between them. The CDR3 runs 15 residues. Germline V lookup: CDR1 LNHNV, CDR2 YYDKDF (reference sequence). The CDR3 nucleotides are TGTGCCACCAGCAGAGCGTCTCCAGCTGGAAACACCATATATTTT. Protein: CATSRASPAGNTIYF.

Only one count was recorded for this clone. The chain has TRBV28 and TRBJ1-2; D remains unclear. Germline V gene sequence: CDR1 MDHEN, CDR2 SYDVKM. Trimming took off 6 bases at V and 4 bases at J, with 18 bases between the two ends. This CDR3 has 15 amino acids. CDR3 DNA sequence: TGTGCCAGCAGCAACAATCCCGGGTTCTCCTATGGCTACACCTTC. This codes for CASSNNPGFSYGYTF.

This chain connects TRBV4-3 to TRBJ2-1; D is perhaps TRBD2 (6 bases). Trimming cost V 0 bases and J 4 bases, with 13 bases left between them. CDR3 length: 16 amino acids. Per germline, CDR1 LGHNA and CDR2 YSLEER. Here the CDR3 DNA reads TGCGCCAGCAGCCAAGATAAGGGCCGGGGGTACAATGAGCAGTTCTTC. The encoded protein is CASSQDKGRGYNEQFF.

The chain recombines TRBV2 with TRBJ2-7; 8 nucleotides align to TRBD2. V trimming: 5 bases; J trimming: 4 bases; junction bases outside the gene matches: 7. This CDR3 region has 14 residues. Germline V CDR1 and CDR2: SNHLY, FYNNEI. The CDR3, as DNA: TGTGCCAGCAGTCCCCAGCGGGAGACTTACGAGCAGTACTTC. As protein: CASSPQRETYEQYF.

The chain uses TRBV10-3 and TRBJ2-7, with D perhaps given as TRBD1 or TRBD2 (5 bases each). There are 15 residues in the CDR3. The germline gives CDR1 ENHRY, CDR2 SYGVKD. V lost 4 bases to trimming and J lost 2 bases, with 15 bases between them. CDR3 nucleotide sequence: TGTGCCATCAGTGGATCTTCTGGGGGTACCTACGAGCAGTACTTC. The encoded protein is CAISGSSGGTYEQYF.

This chain links TRBV25-1 with TRBJ2-3, with TRBD2 as a possible D gene (6 bases). Trimming removed 3 bases from V and 1 base from J, with 8 bases in between. This CDR3 is 14 amino acids long. Germline V lookup: CDR1 MGHDK, CDR2 SYGVNS. CDR3 in amino acids: CASSDGGGTDTQYF. In DNA form, the CDR3 reads TGTGCCAGCAGTGACGGAGGGGGCACAGATACGCAGTATTTT.

The V gene is TRBV2, the J gene TRBJ2-5; weak D call: TRBD2 (5 bases). Per germline, CDR1 SNHLY and CDR2 FYNNEI. There are 13 residues in the CDR3. V lost 8 bases and J lost 5, with 15 bases in between. DNA of the CDR3: TGTGCCAGCGGTGGGCCGGGGTGGGAGACCCAGTACTTC. Translation: CASGGPGWETQYF.

This chain links TRBV5-1 with TRBJ1-1; 8 bases match TRBD1. This CDR3 has 15 residues. Germline V gene data show CDR1 as SGHRS and CDR2 as YFSETQ. V lost 3 bases and J lost 5; bases outside the gene matches: 9. As DNA, the CDR3 is TGCGCCAGCAGCTCGAACAGACAGGGGAGGACTGAAGCTTTCTTT. It yields the protein CASSSNRQGRTEAFF.

This clone was counted a single time. V is TRBV5-1 and J is TRBJ2-1; D remains unclear. Germline CDR1 is SGHRS and CDR2 is YFSETQ. This CDR3 is built from 12 residues. With 4 bases removed from V and 4 bases from J, the gap between germline ends came to 6 bases. CDR3 sequence: CASSVTYNEQFF. The DNA of the CDR3 is TGCGCCAGCAGCGTGACTTACAATGAGCAGTTCTTC. Looking up the rest from reference TRBV5-1 and TRBJ2-1 gives the full variable domain: KAGVTQTPRYLIKTRGQQVTLSCSPISGHRSVSWYQQTPGQGLQFLFEYFSETQRNKGNFPGRFSGRQFSNSRSEMNVSTLELGDSALYLCASSVTYNEQFFGPGTRLTVL.

V is TRBV4-1 and J is TRBJ2-4; D could derive from TRBD1 or TRBD2 (5 bases each). CDR3 length equals 16 residues. The germline gives CDR1 MGHRA, CDR2 YSYEKL. The V end was cut by 1 base, the J end by 0 bases, with 10 bases between. The CDR3 protein is CASSQGEGLAKNIQYF. The CDR3 coding sequence is TGCGCCAGCAGCCAAGGTGAGGGGCTAGCCAAAAACATTCAGTACTTC.

This clone was seen just once. This chain joins TRBV5-8 and TRBJ1-5, with 8 bases that match TRBD1. With 4 bases clipped from V and 1 base from J, the junction kept 7 bases outside the gene matches. Germline V lookup: CDR1 SGHTS, CDR2 YDEGEE. The CDR3 length is 16 residues. CDR3 residues: CASSRIQGVSNQPQHF. DNA for the CDR3: TGTGCCAGCAGCCGGATACAGGGGGTGAGCAATCAGCCCCAGCATTTT.

The V call is TRBV2, the J call TRBJ2-3; the D gene is possibly TRBD2 (5 bases). Between the trimmed V and J ends, which lost 1 base and 3 bases, there was a span of 14 bases. The germline V gene encodes CDR1 SNHLY and CDR2 FYNNEI. This CDR3 is 16 amino acids long. CDR3 in DNA: TGTGCCAGCAGTGAAGGACTACGAAATCCGACAGATACGCAGTATTTT. Its protein is CASSEGLRNPTDTQYF.

The chain couples TRBV11-2 to TRBJ2-7; 7 positions match TRBD1. Looked up from germline, CDR1 is SGHAT and CDR2 is FQNNGV. CDR3 length equals 15 residues. V shed 3 bases and J 0 bases; nucleotides not matched to a gene: 5. CDR3 sequence: CASSFQQGSSYEQYF. CDR3 coding DNA: TGTGCCAGCAGCTTTCAACAGGGGAGCTCCTACGAGCAGTACTTC.

This chain connects TRBV28 to TRBJ2-7; D gene uncertain. The V end was cut by 2 bases, the J end by 9 bases, with 23 bases between. The germline CDR1 and CDR2 sequences are MDHEN and SYDVKM. This CDR3 region has 16 residues. CDR3 bases: TGTGCCAGCAGTTTAGGTTATGACACGACCTCCCCCGGGCAGTACTTC. This gives the protein CASSLGYDTTSPGQYF.

The V and J genes are TRBV15 and TRBJ2-2; no clear D gene. Germline CDR1 reads LNHNV; CDR2 reads YYDKDF (reference sequence). V lost 0 bases, J lost 5 bases, and 10 bases lay in between. The CDR3 has 15 amino acids. The CDR3 coding sequence is TGTGCCACCAGCAGAGATTTCGGGCGAACCGGGGAGCTGTTTTTT. This encodes CATSRDFGRTGELFF.

V is TRBV18 and J is TRBJ2-7, with a weak D call TRBD1 (5 bases). Trimming took 0 bases from V and 0 from J, leaving 15 bases between them. The CDR3 contains 17 residues. Looked up from germline, CDR1 is KGHSH and CDR2 is LQKENI. The CDR3 sequence is CASSPPRATVTSYEQYF. CDR3 nucleotides: TGTGCCAGCTCACCACCGAGAGCGACAGTTACCTCCTACGAGCAGTACTTC.

V gene TRBV23-1 combines with J gene TRBJ2-7; 9 bases align to TRBD2. TRBV23-1 is recorded as an ORF, its role being uncertain. The CDR3 covers 15 residues. J lost 0 bases, V lost 4 bases, and 4 bases had no gene match. Here the CDR3 DNA reads TGCGCCAGCAGTCCCCGGGGACTAGCCTCCTACGAGCAGTACTTC. Its translation is CASSPRGLASYEQYF.

In DNA form, the CDR3 reads TGTGCCCGAGAAGTCAGGGGCATTTCGGCTGAAGCTTTCTTT. Residues: CAREVRGISAEAFF. V gene TRBV30 combines with J gene TRBJ1-1, with a possible D match to TRBD1 (6 bases). The CDR3 length is 14 residues. Germline V gene lookup returns CDR1 GTSNPN and CDR2 SVGIG (reference sequence). Trimming shortened V by 8 bases and J by 6 bases, and 22 bases separated the two germline ends. Looking up the rest from reference TRBV30 and TRBJ1-1 gives the full variable domain: SQTIHQWPATLVQPVGSPLSLECTVEGTSNPNLYWYRQAAGRGLQLLFYSVGIGQISSEVPQNLSASRPQDRQFILSSKKLLLSDSGFYLCAREVRGISAEAFFGQGTRLTVV.